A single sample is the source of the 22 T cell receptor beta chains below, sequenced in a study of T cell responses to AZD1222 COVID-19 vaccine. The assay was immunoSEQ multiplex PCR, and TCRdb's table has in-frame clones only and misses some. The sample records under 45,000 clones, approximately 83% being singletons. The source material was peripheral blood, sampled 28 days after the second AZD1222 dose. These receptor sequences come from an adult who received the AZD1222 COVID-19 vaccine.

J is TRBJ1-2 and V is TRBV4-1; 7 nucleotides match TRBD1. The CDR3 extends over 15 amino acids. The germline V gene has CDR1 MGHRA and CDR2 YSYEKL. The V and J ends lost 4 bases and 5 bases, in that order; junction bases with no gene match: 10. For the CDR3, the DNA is TGCGCCAGCAGCCTCGCCCCCGGGACAGATTATGGCTACACCTTC. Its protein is CASSLAPGTDYGYTF.

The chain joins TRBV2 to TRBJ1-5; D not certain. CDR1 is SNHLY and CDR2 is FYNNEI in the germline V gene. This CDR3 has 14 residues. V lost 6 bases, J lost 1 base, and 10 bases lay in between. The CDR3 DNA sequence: TGTGCCAGCAGCTCAGAAACCAGCAATCAGCCCCAGCATTTT. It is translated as CASSSETSNQPQHF.

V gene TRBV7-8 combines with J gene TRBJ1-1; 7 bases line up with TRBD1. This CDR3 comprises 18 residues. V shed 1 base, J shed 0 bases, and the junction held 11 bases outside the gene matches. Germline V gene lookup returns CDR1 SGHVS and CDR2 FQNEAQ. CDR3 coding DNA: TGTGCCAGCAGCTTAGGTGTGTGGGGAGGGGGCATGAACACTGAAGCTTTCTTT. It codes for CASSLGVWGGGMNTEAFF.

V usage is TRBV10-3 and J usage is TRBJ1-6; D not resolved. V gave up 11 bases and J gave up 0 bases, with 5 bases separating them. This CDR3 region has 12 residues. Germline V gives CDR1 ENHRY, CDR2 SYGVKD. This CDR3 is CAAFSYNSPLHF. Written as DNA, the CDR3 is TGTGCCGCCTTCTCCTATAATTCACCCCTCCACTTT.

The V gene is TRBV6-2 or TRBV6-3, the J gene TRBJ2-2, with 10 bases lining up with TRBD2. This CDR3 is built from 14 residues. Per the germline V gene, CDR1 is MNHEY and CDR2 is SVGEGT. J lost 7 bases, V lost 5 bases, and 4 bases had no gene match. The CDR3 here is CASSSGGAFGELFF. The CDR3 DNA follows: TGTGCCAGCAGTAGCGGGGGGGCCTTCGGGGAGCTGTTTTTT.

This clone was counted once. The CDR3 DNA follows: TGTGCCAGCAGCTTAGTTCTGGCGGGAGGCACAGATACGCAGTATTTT. Translated, it gives CASSLVLAGGTDTQYF. The chain has TRBV7-9 and TRBJ2-3, with 7 bases lining up with TRBD2. Per the germline V gene, CDR1 is SEHNR and CDR2 is FQNEAQ (reference sequence). J was trimmed by 1 base and V by 1 base; bases with no gene match: 5. The CDR3 spans 16 residues.

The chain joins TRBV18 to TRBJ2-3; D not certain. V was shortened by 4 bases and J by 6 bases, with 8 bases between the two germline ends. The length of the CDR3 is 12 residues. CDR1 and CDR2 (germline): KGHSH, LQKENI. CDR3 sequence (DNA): TGTGCCAGCTCACAGGTCCGGGATACGCAGTATTTT. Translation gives CASSQVRDTQYF.

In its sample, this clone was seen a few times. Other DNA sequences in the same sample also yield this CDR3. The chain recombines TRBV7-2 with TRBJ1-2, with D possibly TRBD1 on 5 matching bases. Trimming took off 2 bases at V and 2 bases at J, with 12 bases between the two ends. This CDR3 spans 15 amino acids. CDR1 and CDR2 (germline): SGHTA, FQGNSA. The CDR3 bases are TGTGCCAGCAGCTTACCGGGGGGGATAAACTATGGCTACACCTTC. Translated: CASSLPGGINYGYTF.

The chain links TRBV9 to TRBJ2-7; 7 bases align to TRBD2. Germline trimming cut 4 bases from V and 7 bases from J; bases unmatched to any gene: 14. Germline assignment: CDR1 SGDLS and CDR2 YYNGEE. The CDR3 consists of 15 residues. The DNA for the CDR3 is TGTGCCAGCAGCCACAGACTAGCCTCGAGCGGAGAGCAGTACTTC. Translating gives CASSHRLASSGEQYF. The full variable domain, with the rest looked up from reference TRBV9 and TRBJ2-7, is DSGVTQTPKHLITATGQRVTLRCSPRSGDLSVYWYQQSLDQGLQFLIQYYNGEERAKGNILERFSAQQFPDLHSELNLSSLELGDSALYFCASSHRLASSGEQYFGPGTRLTVT.

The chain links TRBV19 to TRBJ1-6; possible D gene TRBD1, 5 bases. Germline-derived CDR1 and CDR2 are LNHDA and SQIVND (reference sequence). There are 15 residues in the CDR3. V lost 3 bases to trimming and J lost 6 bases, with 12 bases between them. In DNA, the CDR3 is TGTGCCAGTAGTATGGGGCAGGACTTTAATTCACCCCTCCACTTT. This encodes CASSMGQDFNSPLHF.

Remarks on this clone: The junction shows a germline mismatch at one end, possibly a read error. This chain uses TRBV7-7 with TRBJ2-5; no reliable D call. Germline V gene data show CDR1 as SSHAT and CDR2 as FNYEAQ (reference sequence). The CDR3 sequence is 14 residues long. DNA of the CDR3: TGTGCTAGCAGCCAGTATGGGTGGAAGGAGACCCAGTACTTC. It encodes CASSQYGWKETQYF.

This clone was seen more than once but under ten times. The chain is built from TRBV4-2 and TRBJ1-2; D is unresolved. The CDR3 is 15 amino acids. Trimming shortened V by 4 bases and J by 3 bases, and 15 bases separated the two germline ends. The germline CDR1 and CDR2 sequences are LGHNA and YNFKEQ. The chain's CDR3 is CASSPDPGTYYGYTF. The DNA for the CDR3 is TGTGCCAGCAGCCCAGACCCGGGAACATACTATGGCTACACCTTC.

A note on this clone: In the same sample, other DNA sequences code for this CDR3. This chain's CDR3 is CSARGATEAFF. As DNA, the CDR3 is TGCAGTGCTCGTGGGGCCACTGAAGCTTTCTTT. The chain joins TRBV20-1 to TRBJ1-1, with D possibly matching TRBD1 (5 bases). Deletions cut 5 bases from V and 4 bases from J, with 8 bases between. The CDR3 has 11 residues. The germline gives CDR1 DFQATT, CDR2 SNEGSKA (reference sequence).

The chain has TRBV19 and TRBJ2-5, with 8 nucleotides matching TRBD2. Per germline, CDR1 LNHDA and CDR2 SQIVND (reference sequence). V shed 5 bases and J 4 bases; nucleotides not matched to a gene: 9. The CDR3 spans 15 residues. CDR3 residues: CASSSGGASRETQYF. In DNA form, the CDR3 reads TGTGCCAGTAGTTCGGGGGGGGCGTCGAGAGAGACCCAGTACTTC.

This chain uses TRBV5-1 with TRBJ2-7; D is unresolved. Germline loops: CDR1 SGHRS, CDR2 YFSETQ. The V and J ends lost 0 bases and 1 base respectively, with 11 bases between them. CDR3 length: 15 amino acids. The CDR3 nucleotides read TGCGCCAGCAGCTTGGAAGCTGGCAGGTCCTACGAGCAGTACTTC. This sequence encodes CASSLEAGRSYEQYF. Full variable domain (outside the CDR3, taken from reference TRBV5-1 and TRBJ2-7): KAGVTQTPRYLIKTRGQQVTLSCSPISGHRSVSWYQQTPGQGLQFLFEYFSETQRNKGNFPGRFSGRQFSNSRSEMNVSTLELGDSALYLCASSLEAGRSYEQYFGPGTRLTVT.

DNA for the CDR3: TGTGCCAGCAGTTTAAGGAGTTCCTATGGCTACACCTTC. Amino acid sequence: CASSLRSSYGYTF. The V and J genes are TRBV27 and TRBJ1-2, with D unresolved. The germline V gene encodes CDR1 MNHEY and CDR2 SMNVEV (reference sequence). The V gene lost 2 bases and the J gene lost 4 bases, with 8 bases spanning the gap. The CDR3 extends over 13 amino acids.

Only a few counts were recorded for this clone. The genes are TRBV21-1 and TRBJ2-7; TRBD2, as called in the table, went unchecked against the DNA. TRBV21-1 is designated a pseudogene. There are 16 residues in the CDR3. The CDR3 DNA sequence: TGTGCCAGCAGCAAAGGAGTTGGAAGCGACGCCTACGAGCAGTACTTC. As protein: CASSKGVGSDAYEQYF.

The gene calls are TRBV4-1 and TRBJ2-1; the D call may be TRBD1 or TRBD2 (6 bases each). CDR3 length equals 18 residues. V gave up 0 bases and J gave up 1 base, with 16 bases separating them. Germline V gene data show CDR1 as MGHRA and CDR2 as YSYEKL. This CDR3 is CASSQDPRGAGSYNEQFF. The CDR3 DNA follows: TGCGCCAGCAGCCAAGATCCAAGGGGGGCCGGATCCTACAATGAGCAGTTCTTC.

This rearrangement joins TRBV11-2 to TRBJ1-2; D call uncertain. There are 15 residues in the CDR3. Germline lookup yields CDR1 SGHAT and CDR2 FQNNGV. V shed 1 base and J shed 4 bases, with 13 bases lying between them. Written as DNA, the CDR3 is TGTGCCAGCAGCTTAGCAAGCAGTGTGAGCTATGGCTACACCTTC. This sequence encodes CASSLASSVSYGYTF. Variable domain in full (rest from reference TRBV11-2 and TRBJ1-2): EAGVAQSPRYKIIEKRQSVAFWCNPISGHATLYWYQQILGQGPKLLIQFQNNGVVDDSQLPKDRFSAERLKGVDSTLKIQPAKLEDSAVYLCASSLASSVSYGYTFGSGTRLTVV.

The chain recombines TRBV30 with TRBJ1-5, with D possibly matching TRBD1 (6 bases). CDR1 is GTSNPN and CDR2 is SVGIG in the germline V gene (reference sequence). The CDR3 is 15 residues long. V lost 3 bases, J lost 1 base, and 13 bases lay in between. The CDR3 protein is CAWRQGFGSNQPQHF. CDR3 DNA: TGTGCCTGGAGGCAGGGGTTCGGGAGCAATCAGCCCCAGCATTTT.

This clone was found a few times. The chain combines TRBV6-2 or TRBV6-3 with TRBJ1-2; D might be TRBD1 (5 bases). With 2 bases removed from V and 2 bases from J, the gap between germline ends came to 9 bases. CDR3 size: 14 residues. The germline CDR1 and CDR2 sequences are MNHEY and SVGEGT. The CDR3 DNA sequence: TGTGCCAGCAGTTACAGGGGCGCGAACTATGGCTACACCTTC. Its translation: CASSYRGANYGYTF.

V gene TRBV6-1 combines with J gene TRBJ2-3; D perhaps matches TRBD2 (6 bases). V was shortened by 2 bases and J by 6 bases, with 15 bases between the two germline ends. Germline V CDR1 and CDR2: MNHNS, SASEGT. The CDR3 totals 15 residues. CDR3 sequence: CASSEFEGGGDTQYF. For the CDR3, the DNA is TGTGCCAGCAGTGAATTCGAGGGAGGAGGGGATACGCAGTATTTT.